This is a list of T cell receptor beta chains from one sample in a study of blood T cell repertoires in COVID-19. The assay was immunoSEQ multiplex PCR, and TCRdb's table has in-frame clones only and misses some. This sample yields roughly 290,000 clones, of which about 89% are seen a single time; less than 9.5% belongs to the top ten. The sequenced sample was peripheral blood. These receptors were collected from a woman aged 50 to 65 who had recovered from COVID-19. CDR3s include the opening cysteine and the closing phenylalanine or tryptophan. D genes are given only for firm matches. A clone size is listed for some rows: how often the clone was seen (once, few, many), or a class if it is expanded.

V: TRBV29-1
size: NA
J: TRBJ2-1
D: TRBD2
CDR3: CSVVRGSGGVDEQFF
DNA: TGCAGCGTTGTTCGTGGTAGCGGGGGAGTCGATGAGCAGTTCTTC

V: TRBV30
size: NA
J: TRBJ1-6
D: NA
CDR3: CAWSVPVRSPLHF
DNA: TGTGCCTGGAGTGTACCCGTGAGGTCACCCCTCCACTTT

V: TRBV28
size: NA
J: TRBJ1-4
D: NA
CDR3: CASGRPDSPTNEKLFF
DNA: TGTGCCAGCGGCCGCCCTGACAGTCCAACTAATGAAAAACTGTTTTTT

V: TRBV5-6
size: NA
J: TRBJ2-7
D: NA
CDR3: CASSLTLEGYEQYF
DNA: TGTGCCAGCAGCTTGACACTAGAGGGCTACGAGCAGTACTTC

V: TRBV5-3
size: NA
J: TRBJ2-7
D: TRBD1
CDR3: CARSLGQGARREQYF
DNA: TGTGCCAGAAGCCTGGGACAGGGGGCGCGTAGGGAGCAGTACTTC

V: TRBV19
size: once
J: TRBJ2-1
D: TRBD2
CDR3: CASSMSGGSYNEQFF
DNA: TGTGCCAGTAGTATGAGCGGGGGTTCTTACAATGAGCAGTTCTTC

V: TRBV28
size: NA
J: TRBJ1-6
D: NA
CDR3: CASSPEQGSISPLHF
DNA: TGTGCCAGCAGTCCCGAACAGGGATCGATTTCACCCCTCCACTTT

V: TRBV24-1
size: NA
J: TRBJ1-3
D: TRBD1
CDR3: CATSDLWVSTGGVNTIYF
DNA: TGTGCCACCAGTGATCTGTGGGTCTCCACAGGGGGCGTAAACACCATATATTTT

V: TRBV4-1
size: few
J: TRBJ1-5
D: NA
CDR3: CASSPSGTGLNQPQHF
DNA: TGCGCCAGCAGTCCAAGCGGGACGGGCCTAAATCAGCCCCAGCATTTT

V: TRBV7-6
size: NA
J: TRBJ2-7
D: NA
CDR3: CASSLVGVDEQYF
DNA: TGTGCCAGCAGCTTAGTGGGAGTTGACGAGCAGTACTTC

V: TRBV7-2
size: NA
J: TRBJ1-1
D: NA
CDR3: CASSTGQPNTEAFF
DNA: TGTGCCAGCAGCACAGGACAGCCGAACACTGAAGCTTTCTTT

V: TRBV18
size: NA
J: TRBJ2-2
D: NA
CDR3: CASSQVSTGELFF
DNA: TGTGCCAGCTCCCAAGTTAGCACCGGGGAGCTGTTTTTT

V: TRBV7-2
size: NA
J: TRBJ1-5
D: TRBD1
CDR3: CASSLGQGGQPQHF
DNA: TGTGCCAGCAGCCTGGGACAGGGGGGCCAGCCCCAGCATTTT

V: TRBV5-1
size: NA
J: TRBJ2-5
D: TRBD1
CDR3: CASSLGDREFQETQYF
DNA: TGCGCCAGCAGCTTGGGGGACAGAGAGTTTCAAGAGACCCAGTACTTC

V: TRBV7-9
size: NA
J: TRBJ1-1
D: NA
CDR3: CASRDGQDTEAFF
DNA: TGTGCCAGCAGGGATGGGCAGGACACTGAAGCTTTCTTT

V: TRBV10-3
size: NA
J: TRBJ2-7
D: TRBD2
CDR3: CAIRPIGEGGGEQYF
DNA: TGTGCCATCAGGCCAATCGGGGAGGGTGGAGGCGAGCAGTACTTC

V: TRBV7-9
size: NA
J: TRBJ2-1
D: NA
CDR3: CASSPKGVHNEQFF
DNA: TGTGCCAGCAGCCCCAAAGGGGTGCACAATGAGCAGTTCTTC

V: TRBV5-1
size: NA
J: TRBJ1-2
D: NA
CDR3: CASSFDGQPYGYTF
DNA: TGCGCCAGCAGCTTTGATGGACAGCCCTATGGCTACACCTTC

V: TRBV5-1
size: NA
J: TRBJ2-3
D: TRBD2
CDR3: CASSQGLAGGTDTQYF
DNA: TGCGCCAGCAGCCAAGGACTAGCGGGGGGCACAGATACGCAGTATTTT

V: TRBV7-9
size: NA
J: TRBJ2-2
D: TRBD1
CDR3: CASSSAATGSHGELFF
DNA: TGTGCCAGCAGCTCGGCGGCGACAGGGTCCCACGGGGAGCTGTTTTTT

V: TRBV28
size: NA
J: TRBJ1-5
D: NA
CDR3: CASSPGISNQPQHF
DNA: TGTGCCAGCAGTCCAGGGATAAGCAATCAGCCCCAGCATTTT

V: TRBV11-2
size: NA
J: TRBJ2-1
D: TRBD2
CDR3: CASSLTSASSYNEQFF
DNA: TGTGCCAGCAGCCTTACTAGCGCCAGCTCCTACAATGAGCAGTTCTTC

V: TRBV4-3
size: NA
J: TRBJ1-1
D: TRBD1
CDR3: CASSRQGVTEAFF
DNA: TGCGCCAGCAGTAGACAGGGAGTGACTGAAGCTTTCTTT

V: TRBV7-2
size: NA
J: TRBJ1-2
D: NA
CDR3: CASSLVPTANYGYTF
DNA: TGTGCCAGCAGCTTAGTGCCGACAGCGAACTATGGCTACACCTTC

V: TRBV7-2
size: NA
J: TRBJ1-2
D: TRBD1
CDR3: CASSPRIGQEPNYGYTF
DNA: TGTGCCAGCAGCCCGCGGATTGGACAGGAGCCCAACTATGGCTACACCTTC

V: TRBV27
size: NA
J: TRBJ1-1
D: TRBD1
CDR3: CASSTSGTGVSSTEAFF
DNA: TGTGCCAGCAGTACCTCCGGGACAGGGGTATCGTCCACTGAAGCTTTCTTT

V: TRBV6-6
size: NA
J: TRBJ2-1
D: NA
CDR3: CASRRDSAYNEQFF
DNA: TGTGCCAGCAGGCGGGATTCTGCCTACAATGAGCAGTTCTTC

V: TRBV28
size: NA
J: TRBJ1-5
D: NA
CDR3: CASSLGELGIKSNQPQHF
DNA: TGTGCCAGCAGTTTAGGGGAGTTGGGCATAAAAAGCAATCAGCCCCAGCATTTT

V: TRBV6-2/TRBV6-3
size: once
J: TRBJ2-1
D: NA
CDR3: CASSYLAENNEQFF
DNA: TGTGCCAGCAGTTACTTAGCGGAGAACAATGAGCAGTTCTTC

V: TRBV7-3
size: NA
J: TRBJ1-2
D: TRBD1
CDR3: CASSPGGGSGYTF
DNA: TGTGCCAGCAGCCCTGGAGGGGGCAGTGGCTACACCTTC

V: TRBV11-1
size: NA
J: TRBJ2-1
D: NA
CDR3: CASSLDGSSYNEQFF
DNA: TGTGCCAGCAGCTTAGACGGGAGCTCCTACAATGAGCAGTTCTTC

V: TRBV25-1
size: NA
J: TRBJ1-4
D: NA
CDR3: CASSEWPGGIEKLFF
DNA: TGTGCCAGCAGTGAATGGCCGGGAGGAATTGAAAAACTGTTTTTT

V: TRBV27
size: once
J: TRBJ2-7
D: TRBD1
CDR3: CASSLIGTGFDEQYF
DNA: TGTGCCAGCAGTTTAATCGGGACAGGTTTCGACGAGCAGTACTTC